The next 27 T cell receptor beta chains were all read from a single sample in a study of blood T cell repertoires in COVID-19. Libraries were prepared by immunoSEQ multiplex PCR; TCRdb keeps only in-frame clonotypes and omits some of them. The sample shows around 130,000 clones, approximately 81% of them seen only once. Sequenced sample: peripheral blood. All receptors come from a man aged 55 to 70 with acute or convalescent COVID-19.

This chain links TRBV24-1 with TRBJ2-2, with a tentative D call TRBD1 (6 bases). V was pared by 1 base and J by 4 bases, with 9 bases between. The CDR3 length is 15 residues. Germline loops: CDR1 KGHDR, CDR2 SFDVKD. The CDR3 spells CATSDFRGSTGELFF. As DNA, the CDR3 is TGTGCCACCAGTGATTTCAGGGGAAGCACCGGGGAGCTGTTTTTT.

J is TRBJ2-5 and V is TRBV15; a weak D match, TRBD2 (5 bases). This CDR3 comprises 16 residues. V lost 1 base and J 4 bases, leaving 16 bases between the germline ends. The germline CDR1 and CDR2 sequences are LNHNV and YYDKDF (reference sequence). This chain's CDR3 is CATSRGPEGGAETQYF. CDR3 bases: TGTGCCACCAGCAGAGGTCCTGAAGGAGGCGCAGAGACCCAGTACTTC. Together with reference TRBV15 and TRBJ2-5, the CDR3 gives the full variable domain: DAMVIQNPRYQVTQFGKPVTLSCSQTLNHNVMYWYQQKSSQAPKLLFHYYDKDFNNEADTPDNFQSRRPNTSFCFLDIRSPGLGDTAMYLCATSRGPEGGAETQYFGPGTRLLVL.

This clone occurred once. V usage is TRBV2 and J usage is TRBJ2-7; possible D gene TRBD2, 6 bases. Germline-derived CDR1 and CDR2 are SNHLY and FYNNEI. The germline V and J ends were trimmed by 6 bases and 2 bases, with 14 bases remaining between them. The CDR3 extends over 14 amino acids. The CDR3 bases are TGTGCCAGCAGATTGGGACTGATCCCCTACGAGCAGTACTTC. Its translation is CASRLGLIPYEQYF.

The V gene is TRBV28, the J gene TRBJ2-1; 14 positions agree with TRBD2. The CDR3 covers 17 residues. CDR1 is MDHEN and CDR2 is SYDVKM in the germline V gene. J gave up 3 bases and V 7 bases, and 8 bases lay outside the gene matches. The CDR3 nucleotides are TGTGCCAGCACCGGGACTAGCGGGGGAGGGTACTACAATGAGCAGTTCTTC. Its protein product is CASTGTSGGGYYNEQFF.

For the CDR3, the DNA is TGTGCCAGCAGCCCCGGGGGACGTGATGAGCAGTTCTTC. Translating gives CASSPGGRDEQFF. J is TRBJ2-1 and V is TRBV27; D may be TRBD2 (6 bases). This CDR3 spans 13 amino acids. The V gene's germline CDR1 is MNHEY and CDR2 SMNVEV (reference sequence). V lost 6 bases, J lost 8 bases, and 14 bases lay in between.

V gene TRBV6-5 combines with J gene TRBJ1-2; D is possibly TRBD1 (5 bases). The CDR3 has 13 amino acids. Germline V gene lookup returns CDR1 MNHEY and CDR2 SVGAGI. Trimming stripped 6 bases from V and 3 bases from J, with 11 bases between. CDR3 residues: CASRRTYYYGYTF. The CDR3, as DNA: TGTGCCAGCAGAAGGACATATTACTATGGCTACACCTTC.

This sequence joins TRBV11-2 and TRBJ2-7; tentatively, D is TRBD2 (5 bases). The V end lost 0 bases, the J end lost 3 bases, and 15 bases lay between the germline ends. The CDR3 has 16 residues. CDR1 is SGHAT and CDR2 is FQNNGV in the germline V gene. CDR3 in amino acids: CASSLDRNIGSYEQYF. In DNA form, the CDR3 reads TGTGCCAGCAGCTTAGATCGTAACATAGGGAGCTACGAGCAGTACTTC.

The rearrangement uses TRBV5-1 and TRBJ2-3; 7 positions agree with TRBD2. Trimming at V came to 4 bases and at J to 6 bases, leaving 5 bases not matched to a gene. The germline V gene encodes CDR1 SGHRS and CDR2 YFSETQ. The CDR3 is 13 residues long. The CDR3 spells CASSPTSRDTQYF. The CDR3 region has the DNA TGCGCCAGCAGCCCGACTAGCAGGGATACGCAGTATTTT.

CDR3 protein: CASSFLQGSNYGYTF. The CDR3 DNA reads as TGCGCCAGCAGCTTCTTACAGGGGTCGAACTATGGCTACACCTTC. The V gene is TRBV5-1, the J gene TRBJ1-2, with 7 positions matching TRBD1. V shed 2 bases, J shed 2 bases, and the junction held 6 bases outside the gene matches. Germline V CDR1 and CDR2: SGHRS, YFSETQ. CDR3 length equals 15 residues.

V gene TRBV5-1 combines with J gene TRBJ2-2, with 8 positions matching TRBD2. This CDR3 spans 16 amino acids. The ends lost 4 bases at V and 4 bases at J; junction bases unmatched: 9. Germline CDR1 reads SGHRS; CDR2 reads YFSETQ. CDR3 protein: CASSGLGAGGTGELFF. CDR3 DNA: TGCGCCAGCAGCGGCCTCGGCGCGGGAGGCACCGGGGAGCTGTTTTTT. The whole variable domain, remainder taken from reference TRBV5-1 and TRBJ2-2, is KAGVTQTPRYLIKTRGQQVTLSCSPISGHRSVSWYQQTPGQGLQFLFEYFSETQRNKGNFPGRFSGRQFSNSRSEMNVSTLELGDSALYLCASSGLGAGGTGELFFGEGSRLTVL.

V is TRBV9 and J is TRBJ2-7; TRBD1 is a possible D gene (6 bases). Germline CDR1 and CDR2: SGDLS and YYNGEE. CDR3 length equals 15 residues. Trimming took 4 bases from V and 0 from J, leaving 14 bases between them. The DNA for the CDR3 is TGTGCCAGCAGCCCGCGACAGGTTCCCTCCTACGAGCAGTACTTC. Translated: CASSPRQVPSYEQYF.

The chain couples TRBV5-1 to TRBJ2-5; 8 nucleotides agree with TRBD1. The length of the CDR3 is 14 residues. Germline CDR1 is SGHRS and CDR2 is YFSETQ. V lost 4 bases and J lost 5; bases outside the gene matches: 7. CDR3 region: CASSLDRGWETQYF. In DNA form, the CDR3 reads TGCGCCAGCAGCCTCGACAGGGGTTGGGAGACCCAGTACTTC.

The CDR3 coding sequence is TGTGCCAGCAGCTCGCGGGGGATTCAAGAGACCCAGTACTTC. Encoded protein: CASSSRGIQETQYF. The chain combines TRBV5-5 with TRBJ2-5; TRBD2 agrees at 7 bases. Per the germline V gene, CDR1 is SGHKS and CDR2 is YYEKEE (reference sequence). After removal of 3 bases from V and 2 bases from J, the junction contained 4 bases not matched to a gene. The CDR3 runs to 14 residues.

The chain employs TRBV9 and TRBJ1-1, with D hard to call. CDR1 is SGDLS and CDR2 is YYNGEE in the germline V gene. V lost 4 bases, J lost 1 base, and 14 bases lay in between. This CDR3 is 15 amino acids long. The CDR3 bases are TGTGCCAGCAGCTCCTCAGGACTGACGAACACTGAAGCTTTCTTT. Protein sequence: CASSSSGLTNTEAFF.

The CDR3 spells CASSYSRGQGYEQYF. For the CDR3, the DNA is TGTGCCAGCAGTTACTCGCGGGGGCAAGGCTACGAGCAGTACTTC. The rearrangement joins TRBV6-5 to TRBJ2-7, with D perhaps matching TRBD2 (7 bases). The CDR3 contains 15 residues. Trimming took off 0 bases at V and 3 bases at J, with 12 bases between the two ends. Germline-derived CDR1 and CDR2 are MNHEY and SVGAGI.

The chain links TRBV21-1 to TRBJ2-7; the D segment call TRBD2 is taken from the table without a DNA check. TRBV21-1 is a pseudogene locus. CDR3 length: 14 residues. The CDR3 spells CASSKDCRDYEQYF. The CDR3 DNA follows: TGTGCCAGCAGCAAAGACTGTCGGGACTACGAGCAGTACTTC.

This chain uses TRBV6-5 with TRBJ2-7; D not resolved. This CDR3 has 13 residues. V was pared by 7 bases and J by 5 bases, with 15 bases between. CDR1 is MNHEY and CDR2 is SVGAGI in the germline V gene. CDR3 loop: CASTRGPKDEQYF. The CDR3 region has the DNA TGTGCCAGCACCCGCGGCCCTAAGGACGAGCAGTACTTC.

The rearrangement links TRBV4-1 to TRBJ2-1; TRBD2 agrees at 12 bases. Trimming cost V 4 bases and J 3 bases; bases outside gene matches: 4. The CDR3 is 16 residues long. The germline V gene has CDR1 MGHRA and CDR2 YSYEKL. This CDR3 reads CASSLELAGGYNEQFF. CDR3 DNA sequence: TGCGCCAGCAGCCTCGAACTAGCGGGAGGCTACAATGAGCAGTTCTTC.

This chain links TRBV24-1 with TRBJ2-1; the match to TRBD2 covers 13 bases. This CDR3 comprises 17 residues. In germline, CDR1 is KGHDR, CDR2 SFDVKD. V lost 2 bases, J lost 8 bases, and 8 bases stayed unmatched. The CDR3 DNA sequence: TGTGCCACCAGTGATTCGGGACTAGCGGGGCGGGGGGATGAGCAGTTCTTC. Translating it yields CATSDSGLAGRGDEQFF.

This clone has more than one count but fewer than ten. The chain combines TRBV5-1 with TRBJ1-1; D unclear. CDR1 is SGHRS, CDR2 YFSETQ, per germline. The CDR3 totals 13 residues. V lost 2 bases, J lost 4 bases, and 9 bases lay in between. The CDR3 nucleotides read TGCGCCAGCAGCTTCGCATTGGCCACTGAAGCTTTCTTT. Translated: CASSFALATEAFF. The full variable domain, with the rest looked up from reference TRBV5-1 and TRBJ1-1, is KAGVTQTPRYLIKTRGQQVTLSCSPISGHRSVSWYQQTPGQGLQFLFEYFSETQRNKGNFPGRFSGRQFSNSRSEMNVSTLELGDSALYLCASSFALATEAFFGQGTRLTVV.

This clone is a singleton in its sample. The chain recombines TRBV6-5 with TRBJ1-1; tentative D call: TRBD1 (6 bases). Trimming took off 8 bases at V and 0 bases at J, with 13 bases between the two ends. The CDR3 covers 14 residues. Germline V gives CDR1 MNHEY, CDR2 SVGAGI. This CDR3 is CASLPGTLNTEAFF. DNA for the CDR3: TGTGCCAGCCTTCCCGGGACACTGAACACTGAAGCTTTCTTT.

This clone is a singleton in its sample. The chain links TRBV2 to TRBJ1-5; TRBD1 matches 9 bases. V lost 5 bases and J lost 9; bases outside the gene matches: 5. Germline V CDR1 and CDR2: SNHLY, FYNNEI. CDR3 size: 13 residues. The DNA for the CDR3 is TGTGCCAGCAGTAGCACAGGGGGCATGCCCCAGCATTTT. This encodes CASSSTGGMPQHF.

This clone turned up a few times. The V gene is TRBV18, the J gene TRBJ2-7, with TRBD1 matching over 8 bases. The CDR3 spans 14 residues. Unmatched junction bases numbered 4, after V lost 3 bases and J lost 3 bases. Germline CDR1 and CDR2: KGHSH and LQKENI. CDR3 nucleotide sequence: TGTGCCAGCTCACCGAGCGACAGGGGCTACGAGCAGTACTTC. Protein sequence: CASSPSDRGYEQYF.

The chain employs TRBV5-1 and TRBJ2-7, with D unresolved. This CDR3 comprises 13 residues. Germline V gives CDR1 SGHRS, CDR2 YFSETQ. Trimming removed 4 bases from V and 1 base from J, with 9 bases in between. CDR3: CASSPGGSYEQYF. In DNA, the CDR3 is TGCGCCAGCAGCCCGGGTGGTTCCTACGAGCAGTACTTC.

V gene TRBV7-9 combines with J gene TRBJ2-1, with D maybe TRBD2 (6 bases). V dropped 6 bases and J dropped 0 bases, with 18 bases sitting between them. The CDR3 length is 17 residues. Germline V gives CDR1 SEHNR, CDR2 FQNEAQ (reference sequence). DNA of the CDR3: TGTGCCAGCAGTTCTCCGGGGGACCCCAGCTCCTACAATGAGCAGTTCTTC. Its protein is CASSSPGDPSSYNEQFF.

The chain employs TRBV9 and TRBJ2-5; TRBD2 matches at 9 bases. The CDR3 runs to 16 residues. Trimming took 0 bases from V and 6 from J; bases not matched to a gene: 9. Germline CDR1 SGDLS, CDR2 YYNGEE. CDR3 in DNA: TGTGCCAGCAGCGTAGGTCTGGCGGGGGGGCCGCAGACCCAGTACTTC. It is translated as CASSVGLAGGPQTQYF.

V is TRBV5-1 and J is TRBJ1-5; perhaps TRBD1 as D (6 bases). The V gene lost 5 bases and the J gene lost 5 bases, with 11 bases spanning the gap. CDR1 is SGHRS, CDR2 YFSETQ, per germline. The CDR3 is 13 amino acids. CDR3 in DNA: TGCGCCAGCAGGGTAGGGGGGGATCAGCCCCAGCATTTT. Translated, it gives CASRVGGDQPQHF.